Reported below is one TCR beta chain. Its antigen remains unidentified. The data belong to a study of shared clonotypes between healthy human individuals. About the research overall: Serving as donors were a couple of women and three men, whose ages spanned 18 to 49. Study findings and constraints: Rarefaction gave evidence that sorted-subset sequencing remained incomplete despite large depth.

Germline V gene lookup returns CDR1 SGHDN and CDR2 FVKESK. Between the trimmed V and J ends, which lost 1 base and 4 bases, there was a span of 10 bases. The CDR3 loop spans 14 amino acids. Naive CD8 cells lacked CD45RO and underwent positive selection for CCR7, leaving out terminally differentiated effector memory CD45RA+ cells. Healthy HIV-negative adults with no recent acute infections or vaccinations were recruited as donors. Running of the assay took place at deep level. Using immunoSEQ multiplex PCR, the repertoire was profiled, and TCRdb retains in-frame clones only, with some absent. The repertoire has millions of clones, 85% to 95% of them found once; the top ten carry 1.5% to 2%.

Sequencing used naive CD8+ T cells from PBMCs. V gene TRBV14 combines with J gene TRBJ1-1; TRBD1 might be the D (5 bases). The source of this sequence is a man between 18 and 35 years old in good health. Some clones in this sample may be carry-over from other donors' samples. CDR3 amino acids: CASSQARGGTEAFF. Written as DNA, the CDR3 is TGTGCCAGCAGCCAAGCTAGGGGTGGCACTGAAGCTTTCTTT. Full variable domain (missing parts from reference TRBV14 and TRBJ1-1): EAGVTQFPSHSVIEKGQTVTLRCDPISGHDNLYWYRRVMGKEIKFLLHFVKESKQDESGMPNNRFLAERTGGTYSTLKVQPAELEDSGVYFCASSQARGGTEAFFGQGTRLTVV.